The T cell receptor beta chain described here comes from a study of cytomegalovirus exposure and HLA in healthy donors. Study findings and constraints: Across donors, presence/absence analyses took sequencing depth to be roughly uniform.

Germline CDR1 SGDLS, CDR2 YYNGEE. The CDR3 covers 13 residues. With 4 bases removed from V and 2 bases from J, the gap between germline ends came to 9 bases. For the donor in question, CMV serostatus went unrecorded. Primers included in the PCR were 60 Vbeta and 13 Jbeta primers. Assay: immunoSEQ multiplex PCR; the TCRdb copy retains only in-frame clones and omits some. The table includes about 130,000 clones, roughly 70% detected once. Concerning this clone itself: Antigen: not known.

V and J are TRBV9 and TRBJ1-1; D remains ambiguous. The origin of this receptor is a human donor in good health. Sequenced input: PBMCs. The CDR3 DNA reads TGTGCCAGCAGCAGAGGGAGAAACACTGAAGCTTTCTTT. As protein: CASSRGRNTEAFF.